This TCR beta chain emerged from a study of identical twins. TCRdb processed the 5' RACE reads anew with MiXCR; each CDR3 protein has one entry. The sample records 510,000 or so distinct CDR3 sequences, roughly 15% being singletons. With 8 bases clipped from V and 0 bases from J, the junction kept 4 bases outside the gene matches. The germline V gene encodes CDR1 SQVTM and CDR2 ANQGSEA. CDR3 length: 14 amino acids. Donors were all healthy Caucasians. The data were also submitted as part of a second study, on yellow fever vaccine responses in identical twins.

V is TRBV29-1 and J is TRBJ2-1, with 10 bases fitting TRBD2. The sample consisted of CD4+ T cells sorted from blood. The source of this sequence is a woman aged 18-29 years in good health. The CDR3 is CSSRLAGSYNEQFF. The CDR3 DNA reads as TGCAGCAGCCGACTAGCGGGCTCCTACAATGAGCAGTTCTTC.